The source of this TCR beta chain is a study of blood T cell repertoires in COVID-19. With 6 bases clipped from V and 3 bases from J, the junction kept 4 bases outside the gene matches. Germline V gene sequence: CDR1 MDHEN, CDR2 SYDVKM. The CDR3 has 13 amino acids. Method: immunoSEQ multiplex PCR; TCRdb's copy keeps in-frame clones and lacks some. The sample lists 350,000 or so clones, 92% occurring once. This clone was found once. Participants' own reports of clinical history determined their cohort assignment. Sequenced sample: PBMCs or T cells enriched from blood (not recorded which). V is TRBV28 and J is TRBJ2-7, with 8 bases lining up with TRBD2. This sequence was found in a woman between 25 and 40 years old who had recovered from COVID-19. CDR3 DNA sequence: TGTGCCAGCAGGGGAACTAGCGGCTACGAGCAGTACTTC. This codes for CASRGTSGYEQYF.